This T cell receptor (beta chain) came from a study of control samples from healthy donors and cancer patients. In germline, CDR1 is MDHEN, CDR2 SYDVKM. Trimming cost V 7 bases and J 5 bases; bases outside gene matches: 10. The CDR3 sequence is 16 residues long. Some clones are missing from TCRdb's copy, which holds only in-frame ones; the method was immunoSEQ multiplex PCR. The table has around 130,000 clones, 89% seen once. The sample taken for sequencing was PBMCs. This TCR was recovered from a man in his fifties or sixties with head and neck cancer. The rearrangement uses TRBV28 and TRBJ1-6; TRBD1 aligns across 8 bases. CDR3 sequence: CASTSWGTGHNSPLHF. The CDR3 DNA is TGTGCCAGCACCAGCTGGGGGACAGGTCATAATTCACCCCTCCACTTT.